The text below deals with one T cell receptor beta chain. Its specificity is not known. Mismatch with germline at one junction end may stem from a read error. TCR beta cDNA came from roughly 0.45 ug total RNA, primed with a constant-region primer. Amplification in three nested multiplex PCR rounds with slightly modified ARM-PCR gave rise to TCR beta libraries. Primers for the first two PCR rounds were TRBV1-TRBV30 forward primers and a C-beta reverse primer (approximately 9 cycles per round). TCRdb used MiXCR to reprocess the multiplex PCR reads, holding one entry per CDR3 protein. The table includes about 300,000 distinct CDR3 sequences, approximately 65% detected once. This specimen comes from a study of tumor-infiltrating lymphocytes in primary liver carcinoma. Study context: By surgical resection, the patients were treated for their primary liver carcinoma. Samples returned roughly 3.65 to 7.5 million productive TCRbeta reads, a yield that was similar across tissue types.

Germline CDR1 SGHDN, CDR2 FVKESK. CDR3 size: 14 residues. Blood RNA was derived from unsorted whole blood, and germline DNA was extracted too. Chronic HBV infection was present in the patients, who were treatment-naive. Points from the study as a whole: Blood had a significantly lower top-250-clone fraction than tumors did (p = 0.039).

The origin of this receptor is a man in his forties with primary liver carcinoma and hepatitis B virus infection. Specimen: peripheral blood. This chain joins TRBV14 and TRBJ2-3; a possible D gene is TRBD2 (6 bases). CDR3 region: CASSQRSKAGRPDF. CDR3 coding DNA: TGTGCCAGCAGCCAAAGATCAAAAGCGGGTAGGCCCGATTTT.